These 15 T cell receptor beta chains share one sample of origin, sequenced in a study of human versus mouse CDR3 diversity and MHC coevolution. Measured with immunoSEQ multiplex PCR; TCRdb has only the in-frame clones, and not every one. Here the sample spans roughly 80,000 clones, 90% to 95% being singletons. The specimen was naive CD4+ T cells from blood. The sample's subset: CD45RO-negative CD62L-positive naive CD4 T cells. The receptors derive from a person between 25 and 75 years old in good health.

This clone was seen just once. The chain recombines TRBV7-3 with TRBJ2-6, with D perhaps matching TRBD1 (6 bases). This CDR3 region has 16 residues. CDR1 is SGHTA, CDR2 FQGTGA, per germline. V gave up 5 bases and J gave up 0 bases, with 11 bases separating them. The CDR3 DNA reads as TGTGCCAGCAGCCCCACAGGGAGCTCTGGGGCCAACGTCCTGACTTTC. It codes for CASSPTGSSGANVLTF. Using reference TRBV7-3 and TRBJ2-6 for the parts outside the CDR3, the full variable domain is GAGVSQTPSNKVTEKGKYVELRCDPISGHTALYWYRQSLGQGPEFLIYFQGTGAADDSGLPNDRFFAVRPEGSVSTLKIQRTERGDSAVYLCASSPTGSSGANVLTFGAGSRLTVL.

The table lists this clone with a count of one. CDR3 DNA sequence: TGTGCCAGCAGCTCGAAGGACAGGGGGCTTGATGGCTACACCTTC. Protein sequence: CASSSKDRGLDGYTF. The V call is TRBV7-2, the J call TRBJ1-2; TRBD1 aligns across 11 bases. Trimming removed 4 bases from V and 6 bases from J; junction bases left unmatched: 7. This CDR3 is 15 amino acids long. Germline V gene sequence: CDR1 SGHTA, CDR2 FQGNSA.

V and J are TRBV5-4 and TRBJ2-7; perhaps TRBD1 as D (6 bases). V lost 6 bases to trimming and J lost 0 bases, with 13 bases between them. There are 14 residues in the CDR3. CDR1 and CDR2 from the germline V gene are SGHNT and YYREEE (reference sequence). CDR3 DNA: TGTGCCAGCACCCAACAGGGAACCTCCTACGAGCAGTACTTC. Its translation is CASTQQGTSYEQYF.

The chain uses TRBV5-3 and TRBJ1-6, with 7 bases identical to TRBD1. TRBV5-3 is labeled an ORF, and its function is uncertain. V lost 3 bases, J lost 6 bases, and 3 bases stayed unmatched. This CDR3 has 14 amino acids. This CDR3 is CARSSAGGNSPLHF. The CDR3 DNA follows: TGTGCCAGAAGCTCCGCAGGGGGTAATTCACCCCTCCACTTT.

The rearrangement uses TRBV15 and TRBJ1-5; D ambiguous. The CDR3 is 16 amino acids. V lost 0 bases to trimming and J lost 7 bases, with 16 bases between them. CDR1 is LNHNV and CDR2 is YYDKDF in the germline V gene (reference sequence). The CDR3, as DNA: TGTGCCACCAGCAGAGATTCTGGGGTGCGGGCACAGCCCCAGCATTTT. Protein product: CATSRDSGVRAQPQHF.

The V gene is TRBV10-2, the J gene TRBJ2-2, with D possibly matching TRBD2 (6 bases). Trimming removed 7 bases at V and 5 bases at J, with 11 bases between. CDR3 length equals 13 residues. The germline V gene encodes CDR1 WSHSY and CDR2 SAAADI. As DNA, the CDR3 is TGCGCCAGCAAAGTGGCGGGAACCGGGGAGCTGTTTTTT. It yields the protein CASKVAGTGELFF.

The V call is TRBV9, the J call TRBJ1-4; D gene unclear. Germline V gene sequence: CDR1 SGDLS, CDR2 YYNGEE. This CDR3 is 13 amino acids long. The germline V and J ends were trimmed by 0 bases and 7 bases, with 7 bases remaining between them. CDR3 in amino acids: CASSVGRGEKLFF. The CDR3 DNA sequence: TGTGCCAGCAGCGTAGGGCGAGGTGAAAAACTGTTTTTT.

In its sample, this clone was seen a few times. The rearrangement uses TRBV19 and TRBJ1-2; the D gene is possibly TRBD1 (5 bases). Germline V gene data show CDR1 as LNHDA and CDR2 as SQIVND (reference sequence). V was cut by 5 bases and J by 4 bases, with 14 bases left in between. This CDR3 comprises 14 residues. Here the CDR3 DNA reads TGTGCCAGTAGTCCTCCCAGGGATCGCTATGGCTACACCTTC. Its translation: CASSPPRDRYGYTF.

The chain couples TRBV7-3 to TRBJ2-2, with D possibly being TRBD1 (6 bases). CDR3 length: 15 amino acids. CDR1 and CDR2 from the germline V gene are SGHTA and FQGTGA. V lost 5 bases to trimming and J lost 1 base, with 11 bases between them. The CDR3 sequence is CASSQGLVNTGELFF. DNA for the CDR3: TGTGCCAGCAGCCAGGGGCTAGTGAACACCGGGGAGCTGTTTTTT.

The chain uses TRBV28 and TRBJ2-4, with a possible D match to TRBD1 (6 bases). V was clipped by 5 bases and J by 1 base, with 21 bases between them. Looked up from germline, CDR1 is MDHEN and CDR2 is SYDVKM. This CDR3 is 18 amino acids long. The CDR3: CASSGDGTRKLAKNIQYF. The CDR3 nucleotides are TGTGCCAGCAGTGGTGACGGGACACGTAAACTGGCCAAAAACATTCAGTACTTC.

This clone was counted a single time. The chain is built from TRBV4-2 and TRBJ2-7, with 14 bases fitting TRBD2. The germline gives CDR1 LGHNA, CDR2 YNFKEQ. The CDR3 has 14 residues. The J segment lost 12 bases and the V segment lost 3 bases, leaving 7 bases of the junction unmatched. As DNA, the CDR3 is TGTGCCAGCAGCCAGCCGGGACTAGCGGGAGAACCGTACTTC. It translates to CASSQPGLAGEPYF.

The CDR3 here is CAISSRDREGFGYEQYF. The CDR3 DNA reads TGTGCCATCAGTTCCCGGGACAGGGAGGGATTTGGATACGAGCAGTACTTC. The chain carries TRBV10-3 and TRBJ2-7, with 9 bases identical to TRBD1. The CDR3 covers 17 residues. CDR1 is ENHRY, CDR2 SYGVKD, per germline. Trimming cost V 5 bases and J 4 bases; bases outside gene matches: 15.

The V call is TRBV6-5, the J call TRBJ1-3; no reliable D call. In germline, CDR1 is MNHEY, CDR2 SVGAGI. Trimming cost V 8 bases and J 4 bases, with 12 bases left between them. The CDR3 runs 13 residues. The CDR3 DNA is TGTGCCAGCGGGCGATTCAGAGGAAACACCATATATTTT. The encoded protein is CASGRFRGNTIYF.

This rearrangement joins TRBV11-2 to TRBJ1-4, with TRBD1 matching 9 bases. The CDR3 has 13 residues. The V and J ends lost 10 bases and 3 bases, in that order; junction bases with no gene match: 3. Germline V CDR1 and CDR2: SGHAT, FQNNGV. The CDR3 sequence: CATGQGSNEKLFF. CDR3 in DNA: TGTGCCACGGGACAGGGATCTAATGAAAAACTGTTTTTT.

The CDR3 sequence: CASSSTNTEAFF. CDR3 coding DNA: TGTGCCAGCAGTTCTACTAACACTGAAGCTTTCTTT. The chain has TRBV28 and TRBJ1-1; no clear D gene. This CDR3 is built from 12 residues. Germline CDR1 reads MDHEN; CDR2 reads SYDVKM. Deletions cut 4 bases from V and 2 bases from J, with 5 bases between.